The T cell receptor beta chain described here comes from a study of OX40 agonist ivuxolimab in advanced cancers. Whole-study context: Intravenous ivuxolimab at 0.01 to 10 mg/kg was given to patients every 2 weeks.

The data were produced by immunoSEQ multiplex PCR, yet TCRdb's version contains in-frame clones alone and is incomplete. In the table there are about 79,000 clones, about nine tenths of which are singletons. J gave up 0 bases and V 4 bases, and 7 bases lay outside the gene matches. Germline loops: CDR1 SGHRS, CDR2 YFSETQ. The CDR3 consists of 16 residues. The receptor's source is an adult with an advanced solid tumor such as melanoma, head and neck, liver or kidney cancer. The rearrangement joins TRBV5-1 to TRBJ2-1, with TRBD1 matching over 7 bases. The sample here was CD4+ or CD8+ T cells sorted from blood, taken in a trial of the OX40 agonist ivuxolimab. CDR3 DNA: TGCGCCAGCAGCCTGACAGGGATGACCTCCTACAATGAGCAGTTCTTC. Translation: CASSLTGMTSYNEQFF.